What follows are 26 T cell receptor beta chains derived from one specimen sequenced in a study of molecular identifiers for immune sequencing clone quantification. TCRdb independently ran MiXCR on the PCR reads; one entry per CDR3 protein. The sample consists of nearly 650,000 distinct CDR3 sequences, around 25% of them appearing once. Sequenced material: naive CD8+ T cells from blood, with Jurkat cell RNA spiked in. Subset here: FACS-sorted CD8+CD4-CCR7+CD45RA+ naive T cells. These receptors all come from a human donor in good health. Some libraries in this study had Jurkat cell RNA spiked in.

This clonotype was observed a handful of times. V and J are TRBV6-5 and TRBJ1-1; TRBD1 agrees at 8 bases. The junction had 5 bases not matched to a gene; V was cut back by 7 bases and J by 1 base. The CDR3 has 14 amino acids. Looked up from germline, CDR1 is MNHEY and CDR2 is SVGAGI. The CDR3 bases are TGTGCCAGCACTCCGGACAGGGCGAACACTGAAGCTTTCTTT. This encodes CASTPDRANTEAFF.

The J gene is TRBJ1-1, the V gene TRBV20-1; 7 positions agree with TRBD1. V trimming: 0 bases; J trimming: 1 base; junction bases outside the gene matches: 8. CDR1 is DFQATT and CDR2 is SNEGSKA in the germline V gene (reference sequence). The CDR3 sequence is 16 residues long. CDR3 in amino acids: CSARDTGESGNTEAFF. The DNA for the CDR3 is TGCAGTGCTAGAGACACAGGGGAATCGGGGAACACTGAAGCTTTCTTT.

This clonotype has a count of ten or more. V and J are TRBV5-1 and TRBJ2-3; 7 bases fit TRBD1. V was clipped by 6 bases and J by 3 bases; unmatched bases: 4. The V gene's germline CDR1 is SGHRS and CDR2 YFSETQ. The CDR3 runs 13 residues. CDR3 coding DNA: TGCGCCAGCAAGACAGGGCGGACAGATACGCAGTATTTT. Its protein is CASKTGRTDTQYF.

This clonotype was counted at least ten times. This chain connects TRBV4-3 to TRBJ1-1, with a weak D call TRBD1 (6 bases). This CDR3 contains 16 residues. Germline assignment: CDR1 LGHNA and CDR2 YSLEER. V shed 0 bases and J shed 5 bases, with 16 bases lying between them. The CDR3 loop reads CASSQEVGTGRTEAFF. The CDR3 DNA follows: TGCGCCAGCAGCCAAGAGGTTGGTACAGGGCGGACTGAAGCTTTCTTT.

The rearrangement uses TRBV24-1 and TRBJ2-2; D is unresolved. The CDR3 length is 17 residues. Trimming stripped 1 base from V and 0 bases from J, with 11 bases between. Germline CDR1 and CDR2: KGHDR and SFDVKD. The CDR3 sequence is CATSDFGAGTNTGELFF. CDR3 DNA sequence: TGTGCCACCAGTGATTTCGGTGCCGGTACGAACACCGGGGAGCTGTTTTTT.

There are a few counts of this clonotype. The genes are TRBV10-1 and TRBJ2-7, with no clear D. The V gene lost 8 bases and the J gene lost 0 bases, with 8 bases spanning the gap. Germline V gene lookup returns CDR1 WNHNN and CDR2 SYGVQD (reference sequence). CDR3 length equals 12 residues. The CDR3 DNA is TGCGCCAGCGGAACGAGCTCCTACGAGCAGTACTTC. As protein: CASGTSSYEQYF.

J is TRBJ2-1 and V is TRBV3-1, with 12 nucleotides matching TRBD1. CDR3 length: 15 residues. The trim removed 4 bases at V and 8 bases at J, leaving 6 bases unmatched. Per germline, CDR1 LGHDT and CDR2 YNNKEL (reference sequence). In DNA, the CDR3 is TGTGCCAGCAGCCCGGGACAGGGGGCGGACGATGAGCAGTTCTTC. It yields the protein CASSPGQGADDEQFF.

This clonotype has at least ten counts. The genes are TRBV5-6 and TRBJ1-1; D uncertain. Germline assignment: CDR1 SGHDT and CDR2 YYEEEE. The V gene lost 0 bases and the J gene lost 3 bases, with 9 bases spanning the gap. This CDR3 has 14 residues. DNA of the CDR3: TGTGCCAGCAGCTTGGGGTTCGCGTACACTGAAGCTTTCTTT. Translation gives CASSLGFAYTEAFF.

The rearrangement links TRBV9 to TRBJ2-3; maybe TRBD2 (7 bases). The CDR3 runs to 16 residues. CDR1 SGDLS and CDR2 YYNGEE come from the germline V gene. The V gene lost 3 bases and the J gene lost 4 bases, with 18 bases spanning the gap. In nucleotides, the CDR3 is TGTGCCAGCAGCGCAAGGGGGGGGGGCTGGGCAGATACGCAGTATTTT. Translated, it gives CASSARGGGWADTQYF.

This clonotype was found many times. The chain links TRBV7-9 to TRBJ2-5, with 8 nucleotides matching TRBD2. The CDR3 contains 15 residues. The germline CDR1 and CDR2 sequences are SEHNR and FQNEAQ (reference sequence). The V gene end was trimmed by 0 bases and the J gene end by 4 bases; junction bases not matched to a gene: 4. CDR3 nucleotide sequence: TGTGCCAGCAGCTTAGCAGCGGGAGACGGAGAGACCCAGTACTTC. It specifies CASSLAAGDGETQYF.

This clonotype was counted between two and nine times. This chain links TRBV19 with TRBJ1-1, with TRBD1 matching 9 bases. This CDR3 is 15 amino acids long. Per germline, CDR1 LNHDA and CDR2 SQIVND (reference sequence). V lost 6 bases to trimming and J lost 6 bases; unmatched junction nucleotides: 11. In DNA form, the CDR3 reads TGTGCCAGTAGACTGGAGCCCGGGACAGGGCCTGAAGCTTTCTTT. Protein sequence: CASRLEPGTGPEAFF.

Note on this clonotype: This may stem from a read error, because a much larger clone lies one nucleotide away. CDR3 nucleotide sequence: TGCAGTGCTAGAGATGGAGGGGTCGCCTACGAGCAGTACTTC. Protein product: CSARDGGVAYEQYF. This chain joins TRBV20-1 and TRBJ2-7, with D possibly being TRBD2 (6 bases). The CDR3 is made up of 14 amino acids. Trimming left V 0 bases short and J 2 bases short, with 11 bases between. Germline CDR1 DFQATT, CDR2 SNEGSKA (reference sequence).

The chain joins TRBV28 to TRBJ2-7; no reliable D call. CDR1 MDHEN and CDR2 SYDVKM come from the germline V gene. Deletions cut 2 bases from V and 2 bases from J, with 7 bases between. The CDR3 covers 13 residues. The CDR3 protein is CASSLIDPYEQYF. Written as DNA, the CDR3 is TGTGCCAGCAGTTTAATCGACCCCTACGAGCAGTACTTC.

This clonotype was recorded many times. This rearrangement joins TRBV10-2 to TRBJ1-1, with TRBD1 as a possible D gene (6 bases). This CDR3 has 16 amino acids. In germline, CDR1 is WSHSY, CDR2 SAAADI. Trimming cost V 0 bases and J 5 bases, with 16 bases left between them. This CDR3 reads CASSESSGDIGTEAFF. The CDR3 DNA is TGCGCCAGCAGTGAGTCATCGGGGGACATAGGTACTGAAGCTTTCTTT.

This clonotype showed up many times. The V and J genes are TRBV29-1 and TRBJ2-5; D remains ambiguous. This CDR3 is built from 10 residues. Germline loops: CDR1 SQVTM, CDR2 ANQGSEA. Between the trimmed V and J ends, which lost 4 bases and 3 bases, there was a span of 3 bases. The CDR3 sequence is CSVGEETQYF. DNA of the CDR3: TGCAGCGTTGGGGAAGAGACCCAGTACTTC.

The V and J genes are TRBV19 and TRBJ2-4; 8 nucleotides match TRBD1. Germline V gene data show CDR1 as LNHDA and CDR2 as SQIVND (reference sequence). CDR3 size: 15 residues. With 6 bases clipped from V and 1 base from J, the junction kept 5 bases outside the gene matches. The CDR3 bases are TGTGCCAGTAGCCAGGGGGCTCGGGCCAAAAACATTCAGTACTTC. It yields the protein CASSQGARAKNIQYF.

This clonotype appeared many times. The chain has TRBV13 and TRBJ1-1, with D unresolved. This CDR3 spans 15 amino acids. V was cut by 5 bases and J by 4 bases, with 17 bases left in between. Germline assignment: CDR1 PRHDT and CDR2 FYEKMQ (reference sequence). This CDR3 reads CASSHTLEAGTEAFF. DNA for the CDR3: TGTGCCAGCAGCCACACCTTGGAGGCGGGCACTGAAGCTTTCTTT.

This clonotype occurred many times. The chain links TRBV19 to TRBJ2-7, with D perhaps matching TRBD2 (5 bases). This CDR3 comprises 13 residues. The germline CDR1 and CDR2 sequences are LNHDA and SQIVND (reference sequence). V dropped 3 bases and J dropped 6 bases, with 12 bases sitting between them. The CDR3 bases are TGTGCCAGTAGTATCATCGGGGTCTCCGAGCAGTACTTC. Translated: CASSIIGVSEQYF.

This clonotype was picked up many times. A much larger clone differs by one base, so this may be a read error. This chain uses TRBV27 with TRBJ1-1, with D uncertain. The CDR3 is made up of 13 amino acids. Germline loops: CDR1 MNHEY, CDR2 SMNVEV (reference sequence). Trimming left V 6 bases short and J 0 bases short, with 8 bases between. The CDR3 region has the DNA TGTGCCAGCAGATTAGGAGTGAACACTGAAGCTTTCTTT. Its translation is CASRLGVNTEAFF.

This clonotype was detected many times. The J gene is TRBJ2-5, the V gene TRBV29-1; tentative D call: TRBD1 (5 bases). The CDR3 is 15 amino acids. CDR1 and CDR2 (germline): SQVTM, ANQGSEA. Trimming cost V 0 bases and J 4 bases, with 15 bases left between them. The CDR3 spells CSVEDFVSGRETQYF. The CDR3 DNA follows: TGCAGCGTTGAAGATTTCGTCTCAGGGCGAGAGACCCAGTACTTC.

This clonotype has ten or more counts. The chain uses TRBV20-1 and TRBJ2-3, with 8 bases lining up with TRBD2. The ends lost 3 bases at V and 5 bases at J; junction bases unmatched: 13. The length of the CDR3 is 16 residues. In germline, CDR1 is DFQATT, CDR2 SNEGSKA (reference sequence). This chain's CDR3 is CSASRFSAGVLDTQYF. CDR3 coding DNA: TGCAGTGCTAGCCGCTTCTCAGCGGGGGTCCTAGATACGCAGTATTTT.

This clonotype was observed at least ten times. The chain is built from TRBV4-2 and TRBJ1-4; a possible D gene is TRBD1 (6 bases). The CDR3 loop spans 16 amino acids. Germline loops: CDR1 LGHNA, CDR2 YNFKEQ. V lost 3 bases to trimming and J lost 0 bases, with 11 bases between them. The CDR3: CASSQVDSATNEKLFF. Here the CDR3 DNA reads TGTGCCAGCAGCCAGGTGGACAGTGCAACTAATGAAAAACTGTTTTTT.

This clonotype was found a few times. CDR3 in DNA: TGTGCCAGCAGCTCAGGGGGGAGGGCTGAAGCTTTCTTT. It translates to CASSSGGRAEAFF. The chain uses TRBV7-2 and TRBJ1-1; 7 positions match TRBD1. Germline CDR1 and CDR2: SGHTA and FQGNSA. The CDR3 runs 13 residues. Trimming at V came to 4 bases and at J to 6 bases, leaving 5 bases not matched to a gene.

The J gene is TRBJ2-7, the V gene TRBV19; D not resolved. Germline CDR1 is LNHDA and CDR2 is SQIVND (reference sequence). The CDR3 length is 14 residues. Trimming cost V 4 bases and J 2 bases, with 12 bases left between them. The CDR3 DNA sequence: TGTGCCAGTAGTACCGACCCCAAGGCCTACGAGCAGTACTTC. This codes for CASSTDPKAYEQYF.

V is TRBV19 and J is TRBJ1-1; no firm D call. CDR3 length equals 12 residues. V lost 1 base to trimming and J lost 5 bases, with 5 bases between them. CDR1 LNHDA and CDR2 SQIVND come from the germline V gene (reference sequence). CDR3 region: CASSIGYTEAFF. As DNA, the CDR3 is TGTGCCAGTAGTATAGGGTATACTGAAGCTTTCTTT.

This clonotype was detected ten times or more. The chain is built from TRBV5-6 and TRBJ1-5, with 8 bases aligning to TRBD1. V was pared by 4 bases and J by 7 bases, with 4 bases of the junction left unmatched. The CDR3 runs to 13 residues. Germline CDR1 and CDR2: SGHDT and YYEEEE. Written as DNA, the CDR3 is TGTGCCAGCAGCGATAACAGGGGGCAGCCCCAGCATTTT. It codes for CASSDNRGQPQHF.